The 27 T cell receptor beta chains below were found in one sample sequenced in a study of T-cell reconstitution after alpha-beta-depleted transplantation in children. The TCRbeta library incorporated unique molecular identifiers. TCRdb fed the PCR reads into MiXCR, producing one record per CDR3 protein. The sample holds some 500,000 distinct CDR3 sequences; approximately 20% are singletons and the top ten take 3% to 3.5%. Sequences were derived from PBMCs from the stem cell graft donor, sampled from the stem cell graft. The receptors were sampled from a human donor who donated a stem cell graft to a child with acute lymphoblastic leukemia.

This clonotype was counted a few times. The V and J genes are TRBV20-1 and TRBJ2-7; 7 nucleotides align to TRBD1. Germline loops: CDR1 DFQATT, CDR2 SNEGSKA (reference sequence). The CDR3 has 15 residues. V lost 6 bases and J lost 2; bases outside the gene matches: 13. The DNA for the CDR3 is TGCAGTGCATTATCAACACGGGACAGCGCCTACGAGCAGTACTTC. Protein: CSALSTRDSAYEQYF.

There are a few counts of this clonotype. This chain links TRBV6-1 with TRBJ1-2; unclear D gene. The V end was cut by 6 bases, the J end by 0 bases, with 20 bases between. Germline lookup yields CDR1 MNHNS and CDR2 SASEGT. This CDR3 is built from 17 residues. Here the CDR3 DNA reads TGTGCCAGCAGCAGGTCTCTTAGCGGCCTTACTAACTATGGCTACACCTTC. It translates to CASSRSLSGLTNYGYTF.

This clonotype was seen repeatedly, ten times or more. The chain has TRBV7-9 and TRBJ2-2; unclear D gene. V was cut by 6 bases and J by 3 bases, with 5 bases left in between. The CDR3 loop spans 12 amino acids. CDR1 SEHNR and CDR2 FQNEAQ come from the germline V gene (reference sequence). The CDR3 nucleotides read TGTGCCAGCAGTTATGACACCGGGGAGCTGTTTTTT. Its protein product is CASSYDTGELFF.

In its sample, this clonotype was seen a few times. V is TRBV4-2 and J is TRBJ2-7; D possibly corresponds to TRBD2 (5 bases). The germline V and J ends were trimmed by 5 bases and 5 bases, with 19 bases remaining between them. Per germline, CDR1 LGHNA and CDR2 YNFKEQ. CDR3 length: 15 residues. CDR3 sequence: CASSGQGLPFDEQYF. The DNA of the CDR3 is TGTGCCAGCAGCGGGCAAGGACTCCCTTTTGACGAGCAGTACTTC.

The chain employs TRBV20-1 and TRBJ1-4; TRBD1 is a possible D gene (5 bases). The V end was cut by 5 bases, the J end by 0 bases, with 10 bases between. Germline-derived CDR1 and CDR2 are DFQATT and SNEGSKA (reference sequence). The length of the CDR3 is 14 residues. Here the CDR3 reads CSARTPATNEKLFF. In DNA form, the CDR3 reads TGCAGTGCTCGGACACCTGCAACTAATGAAAAACTGTTTTTT.

This clonotype was seen a handful of times. The CDR3: CASSSGQENTEAFF. CDR3 nucleotides: TGTGCCAGCAGCTCCGGACAGGAGAACACTGAAGCTTTCTTT. V is TRBV12-3 or TRBV12-4 and J is TRBJ1-1; 7 bases agree with TRBD1. After removal of 6 bases from V and 1 base from J, the junction contained 5 bases not matched to a gene. CDR3 size: 14 residues.

The chain recombines TRBV5-1 with TRBJ1-4; D ambiguous. Germline CDR1 reads SGHRS; CDR2 reads YFSETQ. The CDR3 is 15 residues long. Trimming took 0 bases from V and 4 from J, leaving 10 bases between them. CDR3 DNA sequence: TGCGCCAGCAGCTTGGGAGTCGGCCTTAATGAAAAACTGTTTTTT. It specifies CASSLGVGLNEKLFF.

This chain connects TRBV29-1 to TRBJ2-1; no definite D call. The CDR3 is 13 residues long. The ends were cut back, 5 bases at V and 1 base at J, with 9 bases in the middle. CDR1 SQVTM and CDR2 ANQGSEA come from the germline V gene. For the CDR3, the DNA is TGCAGCGTTACTACAGCGTCCTACAATGAGCAGTTCTTC. It encodes CSVTTASYNEQFF.

This clonotype has ten or more counts. V and J are TRBV27 and TRBJ2-7, with a weak D call TRBD1 (6 bases). Germline V lookup: CDR1 MNHEY, CDR2 SMNVEV (reference sequence). Trimming cost V 0 bases and J 2 bases, with 11 bases left between them. This CDR3 spans 15 amino acids. This CDR3 reads CASSLSGQRAYEQYF. CDR3 coding DNA: TGTGCCAGCAGTTTATCGGGACAAAGGGCCTACGAGCAGTACTTC.

The table lists this clonotype with a few counts. The chain combines TRBV29-1 with TRBJ2-7; 8 bases line up with TRBD2. Germline V gene sequence: CDR1 SQVTM, CDR2 ANQGSEA. This CDR3 has 11 amino acids. Germline trimming cut 6 bases from V and 6 bases from J; bases unmatched to any gene: 4. CDR3 sequence (DNA): TGCAGCGTGGGGGGACTAGGCGAGCAGTACTTC. It translates to CSVGGLGEQYF.

Only a few counts were recorded for this clonotype. The J gene is TRBJ2-7, the V gene TRBV7-8; D unresolved. Germline CDR1 and CDR2: SGHVS and FQNEAQ. V was clipped by 4 bases and J by 6 bases, with 19 bases between them. The CDR3 consists of 15 residues. CDR3 amino acids: CASSSRRASFREQYF. Written as DNA, the CDR3 is TGTGCCAGCAGCTCTAGACGGGCCAGCTTCCGCGAGCAGTACTTC.

This clonotype was recorded many times. This sequence joins TRBV7-9 and TRBJ2-5; D not resolved. The V end lost 5 bases, the J end lost 0 bases, and 13 bases lay between the germline ends. The length of the CDR3 is 15 residues. Germline CDR1 reads SEHNR; CDR2 reads FQNEAQ (reference sequence). In nucleotides, the CDR3 is TGTGCCAGCAGCCTTCTCTACCAGTACCAAGAGACCCAGTACTTC. Translation: CASSLLYQYQETQYF.

In its sample, this clonotype was seen a few times. The genes are TRBV27 and TRBJ1-4; tentatively, D is TRBD1 (5 bases). The CDR3 consists of 14 residues. CDR1 is MNHEY and CDR2 is SMNVEV in the germline V gene (reference sequence). The germline V and J ends were trimmed by 4 bases and 6 bases, with 12 bases remaining between them. The CDR3 protein is CASSSGTEYEKLFF. Here the CDR3 DNA reads TGTGCCAGCAGTTCCGGGACTGAATATGAAAAACTGTTTTTT. Full variable domain (missing parts from reference TRBV27 and TRBJ1-4): EAQVTQNPRYLITVTGKKLTVTCSQNMNHEYMSWYRQDPGLGLRQIYYSMNVEVTDKGDVPEGYKVSRKEKRNFPLILESPSPNQTSLYFCASSSGTEYEKLFFGSGTQLSVL.

This chain's CDR3 is CASSERLAPGAYEQYF. CDR3 bases: TGTGCCAGCAGTGAAAGACTAGCCCCAGGGGCCTACGAGCAGTACTTC. V is TRBV25-1 and J is TRBJ2-7; a possible D gene is TRBD2 (7 bases). This CDR3 has 16 amino acids. V lost 2 bases to trimming and J lost 2 bases, with 16 bases between them. Germline CDR1 reads MGHDK; CDR2 reads SYGVNS.

In its sample, this clonotype was seen a few times. The rearrangement joins TRBV10-3 to TRBJ1-5, with D tentatively TRBD1 (5 bases). V was shortened by 6 bases and J by 3 bases, with 9 bases between the two germline ends. The CDR3 length is 13 residues. Germline CDR1 reads ENHRY; CDR2 reads SYGVKD. The CDR3 loop is CAISQGANQPQHF. DNA of the CDR3: TGTGCCATCAGCCAGGGTGCCAATCAGCCCCAGCATTTT.

The gene calls are TRBV29-1 and TRBJ1-5; 9 bases align to TRBD1. With V trimmed by 4 bases and J by 4 bases, 5 bases remained unmatched. The CDR3 has 14 residues. Germline values: CDR1 SQVTM, CDR2 ANQGSEA. In DNA, the CDR3 is TGCAGCGTTGGGACAGGGGTTGGAAATCAGCCCCAGCATTTT. Translated, it gives CSVGTGVGNQPQHF.

The rearrangement links TRBV6-1 to TRBJ1-5; D is possibly TRBD1 (5 bases). The CDR3 is 18 residues long. V lost 0 bases to trimming and J lost 2 bases, with 17 bases between them. The germline gives CDR1 MNHNS, CDR2 SASEGT. The CDR3 is CASSEAYRGRAGNQPQHF. Written as DNA, the CDR3 is TGTGCCAGCAGTGAAGCGTATAGGGGCCGAGCGGGCAATCAGCCCCAGCATTTT.

CDR3 DNA sequence: TGTGCCAGCAGTTACAAGGAGGCAGCAACGCAGTATTTT. This gives the protein CASSYKEAATQYF. J is TRBJ2-3 and V is TRBV6-6; maybe TRBD2 (5 bases). Per the germline V gene, CDR1 is MNHNY and CDR2 is SVGAGI (reference sequence). This CDR3 has 13 residues. Trimming pared 2 bases from V and 9 bases from J, leaving 12 bases between.

This chain joins TRBV7-9 and TRBJ2-5, with D uncertain. Trimming removed 5 bases from V and 2 bases from J, with 9 bases in between. Germline CDR1 SEHNR, CDR2 FQNEAQ (reference sequence). This CDR3 region has 13 residues. The CDR3 sequence is CASSRSEQETQYF. The CDR3 nucleotides are TGTGCCAGCAGCCGGAGCGAGCAAGAGACCCAGTACTTC.

Worth noting for this clonotype: The final CDR3 position lacks the conserved phenylalanine or tryptophan, pointing to a likely read error. V and J are TRBV29-1 and TRBJ2-1, with unresolved D. The CDR3 covers 13 residues. Germline V gives CDR1 SQVTM, CDR2 ANQGSEA. V was pared by 3 bases and J by 9 bases, with 15 bases between. CDR3 coding DNA: TGCAGCGTTGACGAATTTTCGGCGGCTGAGCAGTTCTTG. It translates to CSVDEFSAAEQFL.

The rearrangement links TRBV12-3 or TRBV12-4 to TRBJ1-4, with D perhaps matching TRBD1 (5 bases). The CDR3 runs 16 residues. Trimming took 5 bases from V and 13 from J, leaving 26 bases between them. The CDR3 DNA sequence: TGTGCCAGCAGTCCGGTACAGGCGGTCAATTGGGAGGGACTGTTTTTT. Its protein product is CASSPVQAVNWEGLFF.

This clonotype was picked up a small number of times. The V gene is TRBV10-3, the J gene TRBJ1-1; no clear D. Germline CDR1 reads ENHRY; CDR2 reads SYGVKD. The CDR3 is 14 residues long. The V end lost 0 bases, the J end lost 4 bases, and 9 bases lay between the germline ends. CDR3 DNA sequence: TGTGCCATCAGTGAGTCGGGAGGTGCCACTGAAGCTTTCTTT. The encoded protein is CAISESGGATEAFF.

Only a few counts were recorded for this clonotype. The J gene is TRBJ2-1, the V gene TRBV7-9; D ambiguous. Deletions cut 8 bases from V and 5 bases from J, with 13 bases between. The CDR3 consists of 13 residues. CDR1 is SEHNR and CDR2 is FQNEAQ in the germline V gene (reference sequence). CDR3: CASGRALDNEQFF. In nucleotides, the CDR3 is TGTGCCAGCGGCCGGGCCCTCGACAATGAGCAGTTCTTC.

In this sample, this clonotype turned up many times. The chain is built from TRBV27 and TRBJ1-5; D may be TRBD1 (5 bases). V lost 2 bases to trimming and J lost 1 base, with 6 bases between them. Germline CDR1 MNHEY, CDR2 SMNVEV (reference sequence). The CDR3 spans 14 residues. CDR3 nucleotides: TGTGCCAGCAGTTTACAGGGAAGCAATCAGCCCCAGCATTTT. As protein: CASSLQGSNQPQHF.

In its sample, this clonotype was seen a few times. The rearrangement uses TRBV15 and TRBJ2-7; TRBD2 matches at 12 bases. V was pared by 6 bases and J by 5 bases, with 5 bases of the junction left unmatched. Per the germline V gene, CDR1 is LNHNV and CDR2 is YYDKDF (reference sequence). The CDR3 extends over 14 amino acids. DNA of the CDR3: TGTGCCACCAGACTAGCGGGAGGAAGCAACGAGCAGTACTTC. Amino acids: CATRLAGGSNEQYF.

This sequence joins TRBV28 and TRBJ2-5; a possible D gene is TRBD2 (5 bases). CDR1 and CDR2 from the germline V gene are MDHEN and SYDVKM. The length of the CDR3 is 14 residues. Trimming removed 11 bases from V and 6 bases from J, with 22 bases in between. The CDR3 loop reads CAAGRSDFSKTQYF. Written as DNA, the CDR3 is TGTGCCGCGGGCCGTTCGGACTTTAGCAAGACCCAGTACTTC.

The chain combines TRBV5-6 with TRBJ2-7, with TRBD2 as a possible D gene (6 bases). V lost 3 bases and J lost 0, with 13 bases in between. CDR3 length: 15 residues. The V gene's germline CDR1 is SGHDT and CDR2 YYEEEE. CDR3 in amino acids: CASSYRDSGSYEQYF. CDR3 nucleotide sequence: TGTGCCAGCAGCTACCGGGACTCCGGCTCCTACGAGCAGTACTTC.